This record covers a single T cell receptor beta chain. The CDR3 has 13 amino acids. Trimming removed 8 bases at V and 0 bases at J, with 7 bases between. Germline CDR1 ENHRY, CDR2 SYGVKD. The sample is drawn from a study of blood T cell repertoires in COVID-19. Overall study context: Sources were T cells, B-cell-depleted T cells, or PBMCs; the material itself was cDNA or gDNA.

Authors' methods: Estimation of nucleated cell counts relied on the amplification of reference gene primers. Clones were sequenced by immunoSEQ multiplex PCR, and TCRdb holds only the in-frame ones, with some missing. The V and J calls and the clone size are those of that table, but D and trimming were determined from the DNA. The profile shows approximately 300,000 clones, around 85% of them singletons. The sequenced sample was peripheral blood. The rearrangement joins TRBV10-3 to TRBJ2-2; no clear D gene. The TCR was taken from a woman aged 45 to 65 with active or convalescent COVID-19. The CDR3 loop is CAIAGTNTGELFF. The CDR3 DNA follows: TGTGCCATCGCAGGCACGAACACCGGGGAGCTGTTTTTT.